This entry concerns a single T cell receptor (beta chain). The antigen is not known. Germline V gene lookup returns CDR1 SGHRS and CDR2 YFSETQ. CDR3 length: 13 residues. Trimming removed 4 bases at V and 3 bases at J, with 11 bases between. The data were taken from a study of CD8 T cells in ankylosing spondylitis. Whole-study results and caveats: Researchers report that disease-linked clones proved CD8+ and relatively rare in peripheral blood. A TCR beta motif of about eight highly homologous variants appeared characteristic of ankylosing spondylitis blood.

TCRdb fed the 5' RACE reads into MiXCR, producing one record per CDR3 protein. The sample holds a few hundred thousand distinct CDR3 sequences; roughly 13% are singletons and the top ten take 6.8%. Sequencing input: blood, either unsorted or a sorted T cell fraction (not recorded which). This chain joins TRBV5-1 and TRBJ2-7; D not resolved. The source is a male donor with ankylosing spondylitis. This chain's CDR3 is CASSADPGYEQYV. The CDR3, as DNA: TGCGCCAGCAGCGCGGACCCGGGCTACGAGCAGTACGTC.